A single T cell receptor beta chain is shown here with its context. This sample was included in a study of blood T cell repertoires in COVID-19. Study in general: Samples representing acute and convalescent COVID-19 were sourced from the United States, Italy and Spain.

Trimming cost V 10 bases and J 8 bases, with 14 bases left between them. Germline-derived CDR1 and CDR2 are MGHDK and SYGVNS. This CDR3 comprises 11 residues. Libraries were prepared by immunoSEQ multiplex PCR; TCRdb keeps only in-frame clonotypes and omits some of them. In the table there are about 470,000 clones, 75% to 90% of which are singletons. This sequence joins TRBV25-1 and TRBJ1-2; D gene ambiguous. The receptor was derived from a woman aged 18-29 years who had recovered from COVID-19. The source material was PBMCs or T cells enriched from blood (not recorded which). Here the CDR3 DNA reads TGTGCCACCGTTACAAGTACAGGCTACACCTTC. This translates into CATVTSTGYTF.